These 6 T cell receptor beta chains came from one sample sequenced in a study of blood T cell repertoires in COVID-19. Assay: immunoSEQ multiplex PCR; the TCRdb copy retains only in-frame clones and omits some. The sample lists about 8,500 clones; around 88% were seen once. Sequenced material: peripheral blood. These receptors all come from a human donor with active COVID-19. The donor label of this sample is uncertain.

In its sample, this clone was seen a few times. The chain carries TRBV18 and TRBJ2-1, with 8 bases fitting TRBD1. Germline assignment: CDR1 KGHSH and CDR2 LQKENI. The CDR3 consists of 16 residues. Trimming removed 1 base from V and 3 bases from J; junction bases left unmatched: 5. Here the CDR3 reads CASSPQTGELYNEQFF. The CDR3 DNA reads TGTGCCAGCTCACCACAGACAGGGGAGCTCTACAATGAGCAGTTCTTC.

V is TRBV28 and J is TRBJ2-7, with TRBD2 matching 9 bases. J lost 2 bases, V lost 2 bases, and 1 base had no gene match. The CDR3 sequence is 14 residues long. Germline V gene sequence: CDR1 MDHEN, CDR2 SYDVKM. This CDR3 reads CASSLLAGTYEQYF. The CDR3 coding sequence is TGTGCCAGCAGTTTACTAGCGGGGACCTACGAGCAGTACTTC.

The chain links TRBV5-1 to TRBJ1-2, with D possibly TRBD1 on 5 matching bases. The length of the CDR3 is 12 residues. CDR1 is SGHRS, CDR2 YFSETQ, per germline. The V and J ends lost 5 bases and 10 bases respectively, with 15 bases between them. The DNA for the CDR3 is TGCGCCAGCAGACCAGGGTCAGGTGACTACACCTTC. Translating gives CASRPGSGDYTF.

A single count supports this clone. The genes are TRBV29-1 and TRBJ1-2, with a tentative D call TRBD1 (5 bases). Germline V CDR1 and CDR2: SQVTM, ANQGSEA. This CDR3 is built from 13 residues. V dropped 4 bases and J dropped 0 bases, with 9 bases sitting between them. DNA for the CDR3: TGCAGCGTTGGGGCAGGGTCTAACTATGGCTACACCTTC. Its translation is CSVGAGSNYGYTF.

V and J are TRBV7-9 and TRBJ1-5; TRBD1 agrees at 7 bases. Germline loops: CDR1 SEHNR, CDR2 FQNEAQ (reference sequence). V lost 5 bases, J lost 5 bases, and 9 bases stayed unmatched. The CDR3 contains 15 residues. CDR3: CASSPTGTSHQPQHF. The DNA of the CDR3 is TGTGCCAGCAGCCCGACAGGGACGAGTCATCAGCCCCAGCATTTT.

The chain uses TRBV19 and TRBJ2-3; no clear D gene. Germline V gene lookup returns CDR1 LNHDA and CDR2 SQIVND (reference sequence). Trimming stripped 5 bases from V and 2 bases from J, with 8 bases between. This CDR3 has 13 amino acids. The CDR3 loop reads CASSPANTDTQYF. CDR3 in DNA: TGTGCCAGTAGTCCAGCGAACACAGATACGCAGTATTTT. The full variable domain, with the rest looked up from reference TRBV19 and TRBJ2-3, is DGGITQSPKYLFRKEGQNVTLSCEQNLNHDAMYWYRQDPGQGLRLIYYSQIVNDFQKGDIAEGYSVSREKKESFPLTVTSAQKNPTAFYLCASSPANTDTQYFGPGTRLTVL.